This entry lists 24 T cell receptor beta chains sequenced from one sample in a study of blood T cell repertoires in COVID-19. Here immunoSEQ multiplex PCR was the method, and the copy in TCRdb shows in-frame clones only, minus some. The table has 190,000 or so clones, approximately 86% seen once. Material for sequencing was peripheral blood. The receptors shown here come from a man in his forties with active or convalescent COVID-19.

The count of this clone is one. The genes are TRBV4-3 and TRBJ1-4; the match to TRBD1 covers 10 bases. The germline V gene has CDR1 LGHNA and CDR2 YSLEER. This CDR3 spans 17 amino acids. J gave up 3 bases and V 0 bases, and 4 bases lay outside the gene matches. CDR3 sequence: CASSQDRGTGANEKLFF. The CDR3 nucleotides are TGCGCCAGCAGCCAAGATCGGGGGACAGGGGCTAATGAAAAACTGTTTTTT.

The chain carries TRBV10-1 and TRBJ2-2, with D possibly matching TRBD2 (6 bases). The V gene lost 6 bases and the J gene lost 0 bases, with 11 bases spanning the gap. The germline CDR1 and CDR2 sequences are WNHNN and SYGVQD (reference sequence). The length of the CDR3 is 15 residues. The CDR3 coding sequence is TGCGCCAGCAGGGCGGGGCAGGCGAACACCGGGGAGCTGTTTTTT. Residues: CASRAGQANTGELFF.

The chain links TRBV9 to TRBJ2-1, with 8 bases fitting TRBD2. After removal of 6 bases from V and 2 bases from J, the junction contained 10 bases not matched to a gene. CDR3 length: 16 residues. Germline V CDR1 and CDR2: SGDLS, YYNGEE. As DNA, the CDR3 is TGTGCCAGCACCCCGAGCGGGGGATTAGCCTACAATGAGCAGTTCTTC. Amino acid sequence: CASTPSGGLAYNEQFF. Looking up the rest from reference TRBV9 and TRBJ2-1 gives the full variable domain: DSGVTQTPKHLITATGQRVTLRCSPRSGDLSVYWYQQSLDQGLQFLIQYYNGEERAKGNILERFSAQQFPDLHSELNLSSLELGDSALYFCASTPSGGLAYNEQFFGPGTRLTVL.

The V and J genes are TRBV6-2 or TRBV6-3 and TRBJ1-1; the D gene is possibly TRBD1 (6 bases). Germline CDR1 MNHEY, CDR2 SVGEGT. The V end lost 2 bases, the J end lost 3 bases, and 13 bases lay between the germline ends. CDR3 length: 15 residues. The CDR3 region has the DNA TGTGCCAGCAGTTACGTCAGGGGTGGATACACTGAAGCTTTCTTT. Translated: CASSYVRGGYTEAFF.

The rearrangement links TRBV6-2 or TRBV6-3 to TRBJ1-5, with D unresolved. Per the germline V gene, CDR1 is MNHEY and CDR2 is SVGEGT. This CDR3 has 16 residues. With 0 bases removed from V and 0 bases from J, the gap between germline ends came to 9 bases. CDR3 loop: CASSYSTLYSNQPQHF. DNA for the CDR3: TGTGCCAGCAGTTACTCGACACTTTATAGCAATCAGCCCCAGCATTTT.

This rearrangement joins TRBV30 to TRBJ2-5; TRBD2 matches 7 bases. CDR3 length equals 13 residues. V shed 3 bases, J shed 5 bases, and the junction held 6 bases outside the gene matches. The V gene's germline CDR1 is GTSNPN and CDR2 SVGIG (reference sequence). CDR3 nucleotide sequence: TGTGCCTGGAGCGCCGGAGCGGGGGAGACCCAGTACTTC. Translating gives CAWSAGAGETQYF. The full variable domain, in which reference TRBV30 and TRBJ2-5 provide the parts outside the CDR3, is SQTIHQWPATLVQPVGSPLSLECTVEGTSNPNLYWYRQAAGRGLQLLFYSVGIGQISSEVPQNLSASRPQDRQFILSSKKLLLSDSGFYLCAWSAGAGETQYFGPGTRLLVL.

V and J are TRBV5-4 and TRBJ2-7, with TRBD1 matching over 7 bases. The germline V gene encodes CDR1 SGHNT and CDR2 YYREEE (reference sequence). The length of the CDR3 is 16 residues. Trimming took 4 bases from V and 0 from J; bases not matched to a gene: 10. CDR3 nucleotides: TGTGCCAGCAGCACTGGGACAGCTATTGACTCCTACGAGCAGTACTTC. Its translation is CASSTGTAIDSYEQYF.

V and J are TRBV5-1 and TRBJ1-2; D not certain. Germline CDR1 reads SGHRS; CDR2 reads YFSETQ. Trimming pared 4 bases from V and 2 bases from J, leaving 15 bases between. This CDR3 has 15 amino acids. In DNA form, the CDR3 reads TGCGCCAGCAGCCCCGGTCCGGGGAGCAACTATGGCTACACCTTC. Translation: CASSPGPGSNYGYTF.

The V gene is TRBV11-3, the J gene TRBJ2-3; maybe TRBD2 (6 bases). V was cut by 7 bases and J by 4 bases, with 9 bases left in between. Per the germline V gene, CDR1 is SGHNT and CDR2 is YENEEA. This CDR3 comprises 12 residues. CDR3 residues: CASMAGSDTQYF. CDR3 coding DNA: TGTGCCAGCATGGCGGGGTCAGATACGCAGTATTTT. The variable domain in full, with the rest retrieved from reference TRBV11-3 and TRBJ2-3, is EAGVVQSPRYKIIEKKQPVAFWCNPISGHNTLYWYLQNLGQGPELLIRYENEEAVDDSQLPKDRFSAERLKGVDSTLKIQPAELGDSAVYLCASMAGSDTQYFGPGTRLTVL.

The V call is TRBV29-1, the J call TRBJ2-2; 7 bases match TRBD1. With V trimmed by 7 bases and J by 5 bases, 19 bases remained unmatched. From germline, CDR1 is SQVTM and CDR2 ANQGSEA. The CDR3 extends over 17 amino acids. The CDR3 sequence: CSGLLYDRDSSTGELFF. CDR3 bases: TGCAGCGGCTTATTATACGACCGGGACAGTTCTACCGGGGAGCTGTTTTTT.

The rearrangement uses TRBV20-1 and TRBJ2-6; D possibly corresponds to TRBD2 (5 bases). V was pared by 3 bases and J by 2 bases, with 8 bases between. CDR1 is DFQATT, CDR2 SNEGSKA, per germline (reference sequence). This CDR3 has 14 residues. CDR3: CSASSRAGANVLTF. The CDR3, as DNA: TGCAGTGCTAGTTCGCGGGCTGGGGCCAACGTCCTGACTTTC.

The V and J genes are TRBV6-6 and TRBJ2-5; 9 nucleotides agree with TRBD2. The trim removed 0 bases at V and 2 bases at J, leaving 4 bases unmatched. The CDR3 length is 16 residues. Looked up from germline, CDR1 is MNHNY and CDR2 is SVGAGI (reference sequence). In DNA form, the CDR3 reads TGTGCCAGCAGTTACTCATCTAGCGGGGTTCAAGAGACCCAGTACTTC. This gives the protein CASSYSSSGVQETQYF.

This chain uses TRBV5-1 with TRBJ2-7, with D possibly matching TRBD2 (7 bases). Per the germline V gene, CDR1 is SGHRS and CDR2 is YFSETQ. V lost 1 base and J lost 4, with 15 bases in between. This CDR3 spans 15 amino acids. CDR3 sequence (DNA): TGCGCCAGCAGCTTGCGGGGGGCAAATAAATACGAGCAGTACTTC. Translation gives CASSLRGANKYEQYF.

The CDR3 DNA reads as TGTGCCAGCAGTTTAATGGTAGGGGGCACCTCCTACGAGCAGTACTTC. It specifies CASSLMVGGTSYEQYF. The rearrangement uses TRBV28 and TRBJ2-7; 7 positions agree with TRBD1. V was pared by 2 bases and J by 0 bases, with 7 bases of the junction left unmatched. The CDR3 has 16 residues. Germline CDR1 reads MDHEN; CDR2 reads SYDVKM.

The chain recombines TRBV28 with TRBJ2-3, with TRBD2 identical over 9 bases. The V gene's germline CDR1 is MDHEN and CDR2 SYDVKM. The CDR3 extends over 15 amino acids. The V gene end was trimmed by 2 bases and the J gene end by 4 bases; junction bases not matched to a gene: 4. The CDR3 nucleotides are TGTGCCAGCAGTTTACTAGCGGGGTTGTCAGATACGCAGTATTTT. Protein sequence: CASSLLAGLSDTQYF. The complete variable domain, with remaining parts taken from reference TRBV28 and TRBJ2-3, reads DVKVTQSSRYLVKRTGEKVFLECVQDMDHENMFWYRQDPGLGLRLIYFSYDVKMKEKGDIPEGYSVSREKKERFSLILESASTNQTSMYLCASSLLAGLSDTQYFGPGTRLTVL.

In DNA form, the CDR3 reads TGTGCCAGCAGCCCGCGGGACTCCTACTACGAGCAGTACTTC. Encoded protein: CASSPRDSYYEQYF. V usage is TRBV7-2 and J usage is TRBJ2-7; tentatively, D is TRBD2 (6 bases). The V end lost 5 bases, the J end lost 3 bases, and 14 bases lay between the germline ends. The CDR3 extends over 14 amino acids. Looked up from germline, CDR1 is SGHTA and CDR2 is FQGNSA.

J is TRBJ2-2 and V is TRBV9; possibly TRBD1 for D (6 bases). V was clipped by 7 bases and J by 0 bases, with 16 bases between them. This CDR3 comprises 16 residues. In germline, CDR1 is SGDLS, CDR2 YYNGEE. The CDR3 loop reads CASGYGTPPNTGELFF. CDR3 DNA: TGTGCCAGCGGTTATGGGACACCCCCGAACACCGGGGAGCTGTTTTTT.

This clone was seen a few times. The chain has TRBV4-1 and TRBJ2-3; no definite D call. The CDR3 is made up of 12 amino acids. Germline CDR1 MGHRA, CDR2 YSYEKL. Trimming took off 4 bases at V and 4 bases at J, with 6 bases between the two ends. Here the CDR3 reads CASSPSPDTQYF. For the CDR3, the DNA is TGCGCCAGCAGCCCCTCCCCAGATACGCAGTATTTT.

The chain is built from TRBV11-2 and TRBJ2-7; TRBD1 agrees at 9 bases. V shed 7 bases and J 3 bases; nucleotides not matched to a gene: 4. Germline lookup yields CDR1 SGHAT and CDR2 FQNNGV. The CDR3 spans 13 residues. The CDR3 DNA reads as TGTGCCAGCACCAAGGACAGGGGCTACGAGCAGTACTTC. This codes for CASTKDRGYEQYF.

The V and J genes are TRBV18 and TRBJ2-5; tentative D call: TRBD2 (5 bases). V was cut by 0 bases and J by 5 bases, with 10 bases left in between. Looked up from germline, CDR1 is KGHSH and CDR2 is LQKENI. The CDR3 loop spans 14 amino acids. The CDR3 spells CASSPPSSGETQYF. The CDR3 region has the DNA TGTGCCAGCTCACCACCATCGTCGGGGGAGACCCAGTACTTC.

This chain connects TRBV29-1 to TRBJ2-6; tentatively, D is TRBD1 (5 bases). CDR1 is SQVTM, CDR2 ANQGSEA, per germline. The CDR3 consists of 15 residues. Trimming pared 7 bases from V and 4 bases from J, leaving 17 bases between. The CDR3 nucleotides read TGCAGCGGAGAGCAGGGCCCCTGCGGGGCCAACGTCCTGACTTTC. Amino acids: CSGEQGPCGANVLTF.

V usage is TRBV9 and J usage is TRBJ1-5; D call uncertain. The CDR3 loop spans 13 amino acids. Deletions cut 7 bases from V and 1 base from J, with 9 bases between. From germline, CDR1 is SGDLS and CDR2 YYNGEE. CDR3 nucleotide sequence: TGTGCCAGCCTAGGAGACAGCAATCAGCCCCAGCATTTT. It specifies CASLGDSNQPQHF.

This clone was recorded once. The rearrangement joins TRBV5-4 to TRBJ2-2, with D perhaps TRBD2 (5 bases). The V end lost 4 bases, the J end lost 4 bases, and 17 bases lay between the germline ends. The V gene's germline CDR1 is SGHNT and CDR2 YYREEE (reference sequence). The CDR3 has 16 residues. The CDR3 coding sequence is TGTGCCAGCAGCCCTCGTGAGGGCCACGTCACCGGGGAGCTGTTTTTT. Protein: CASSPREGHVTGELFF.

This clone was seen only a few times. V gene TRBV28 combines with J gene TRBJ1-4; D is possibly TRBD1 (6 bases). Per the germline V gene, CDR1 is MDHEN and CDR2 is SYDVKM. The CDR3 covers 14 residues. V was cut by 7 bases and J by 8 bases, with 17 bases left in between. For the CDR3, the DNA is TGTGCCAGCAAAGGTGGGGGGGCGAGGGAAAAACTGTTTTTT. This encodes CASKGGGAREKLFF.